The TCR beta chain described here comes from a study of blood T cells in healthy people across ages. Alongside a J-beta primer mix, a sample-barcoded 5' primer served in a second PCR lasting roughly 6 to 11 cycles. TCRdb reanalysed the 5' RACE reads using MiXCR and keeps one entry per CDR3 protein. The sample lists approximately 780,000 distinct CDR3 sequences, about a quarter seen once, with under 3% in the top ten. The V gene's germline CDR1 is KGHSH and CDR2 LQKENI. CDR3 size: 14 residues. The ends were cut back, 3 bases at V and 4 bases at J, with 9 bases in the middle. These same data were also listed under a study on T cells of mothers and their children. From that second work: The study obtained over 8 million TCR beta CDR3 reads per mother and some 3 million per child.

The sequence came from a boy aged 10-17 years in good health. The chain joins TRBV18 to TRBJ1-4, with D hard to call. Source material: blood. DNA of the CDR3: TGTGCCAGCTCACCGAGGGCAAATAATGAAAAACTGTTTTTT. This codes for CASSPRANNEKLFF.